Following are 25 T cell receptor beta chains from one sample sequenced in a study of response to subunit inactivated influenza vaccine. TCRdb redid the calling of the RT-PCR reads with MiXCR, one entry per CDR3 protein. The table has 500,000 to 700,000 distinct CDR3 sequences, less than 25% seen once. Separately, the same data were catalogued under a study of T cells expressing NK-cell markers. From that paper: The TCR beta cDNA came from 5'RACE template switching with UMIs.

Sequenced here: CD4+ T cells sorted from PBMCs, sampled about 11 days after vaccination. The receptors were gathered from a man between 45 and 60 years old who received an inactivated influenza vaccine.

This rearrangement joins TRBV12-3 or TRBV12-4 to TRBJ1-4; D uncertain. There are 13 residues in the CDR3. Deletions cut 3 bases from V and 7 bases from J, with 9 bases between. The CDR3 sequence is CASSFRLGEKLFF. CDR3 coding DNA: TGTGCCAGCAGTTTCCGGTTGGGTGAAAAACTGTTTTTT.

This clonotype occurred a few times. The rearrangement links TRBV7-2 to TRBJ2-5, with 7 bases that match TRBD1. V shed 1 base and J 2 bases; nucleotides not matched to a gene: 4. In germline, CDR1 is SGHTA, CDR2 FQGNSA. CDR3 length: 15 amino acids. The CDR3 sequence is CASSLGGTAQETQYF. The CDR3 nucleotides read TGTGCCAGCAGCTTAGGGGGGACAGCTCAAGAGACCCAGTACTTC.

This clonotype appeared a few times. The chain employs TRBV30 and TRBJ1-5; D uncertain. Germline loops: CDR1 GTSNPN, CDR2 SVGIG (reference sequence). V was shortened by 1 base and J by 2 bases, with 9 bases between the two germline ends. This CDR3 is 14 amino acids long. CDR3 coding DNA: TGTGCCTGGAGTGCTGGGGTGGGCAATCAGCCCCAGCATTTT. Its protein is CAWSAGVGNQPQHF.

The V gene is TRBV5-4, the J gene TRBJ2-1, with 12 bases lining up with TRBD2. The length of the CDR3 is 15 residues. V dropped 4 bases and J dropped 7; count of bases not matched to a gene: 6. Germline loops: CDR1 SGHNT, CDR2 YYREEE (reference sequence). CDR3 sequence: CASSPDGLAGNEQFF. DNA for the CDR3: TGTGCCAGCAGCCCCGATGGACTAGCGGGGAATGAGCAGTTCTTC.

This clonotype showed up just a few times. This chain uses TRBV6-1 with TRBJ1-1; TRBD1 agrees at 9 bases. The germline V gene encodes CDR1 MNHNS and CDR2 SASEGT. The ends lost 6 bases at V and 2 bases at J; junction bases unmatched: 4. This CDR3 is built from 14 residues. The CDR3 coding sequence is TGTGCCAGCAGACCGGACAGGGGAAACACTGAAGCTTTCTTT. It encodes CASRPDRGNTEAFF.

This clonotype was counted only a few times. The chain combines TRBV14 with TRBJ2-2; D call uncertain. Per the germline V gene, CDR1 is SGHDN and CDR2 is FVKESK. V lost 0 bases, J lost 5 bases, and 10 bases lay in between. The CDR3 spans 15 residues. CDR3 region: CASSQDISRTGELFF. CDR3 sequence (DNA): TGTGCCAGCAGCCAAGATATAAGCAGGACCGGGGAGCTGTTTTTT.

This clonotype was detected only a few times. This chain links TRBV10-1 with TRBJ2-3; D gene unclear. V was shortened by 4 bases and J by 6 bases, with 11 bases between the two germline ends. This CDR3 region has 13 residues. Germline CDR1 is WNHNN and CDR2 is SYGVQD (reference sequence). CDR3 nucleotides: TGCGCCAGCAGTGTCAACATGCGGGATACGCAGTATTTT. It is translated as CASSVNMRDTQYF.

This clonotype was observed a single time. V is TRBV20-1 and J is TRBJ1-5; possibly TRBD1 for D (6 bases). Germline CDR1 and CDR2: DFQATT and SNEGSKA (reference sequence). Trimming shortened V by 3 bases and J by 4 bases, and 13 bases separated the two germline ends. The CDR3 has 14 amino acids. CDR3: CSASAGTSNQPQHF. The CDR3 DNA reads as TGCAGTGCTAGCGCCGGGACAAGTAATCAGCCCCAGCATTTT.

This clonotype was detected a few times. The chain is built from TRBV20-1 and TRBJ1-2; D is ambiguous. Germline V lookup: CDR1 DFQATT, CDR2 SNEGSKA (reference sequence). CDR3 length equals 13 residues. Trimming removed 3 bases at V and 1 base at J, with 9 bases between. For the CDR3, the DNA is TGCAGTGCTAGCCTCCCAGTTAACTATGGCTACACCTTC. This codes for CSASLPVNYGYTF.

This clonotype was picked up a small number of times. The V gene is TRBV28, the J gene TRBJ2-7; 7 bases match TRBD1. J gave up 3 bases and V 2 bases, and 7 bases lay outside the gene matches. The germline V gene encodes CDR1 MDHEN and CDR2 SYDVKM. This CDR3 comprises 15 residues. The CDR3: CASSLDRNRGYEQYF. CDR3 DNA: TGTGCCAGCAGTTTAGATCGGAACAGGGGCTACGAGCAGTACTTC.

This CDR3 is CASSIFRLSGNTIYF. The DNA of the CDR3 is TGTGCCAGTAGTATCTTCAGACTCTCTGGAAACACCATATATTTT. The V and J genes are TRBV19 and TRBJ1-3; D is unclear. There are 15 residues in the CDR3. V lost 3 bases to trimming and J lost 0 bases, with 9 bases between them. CDR1 LNHDA and CDR2 SQIVND come from the germline V gene (reference sequence).

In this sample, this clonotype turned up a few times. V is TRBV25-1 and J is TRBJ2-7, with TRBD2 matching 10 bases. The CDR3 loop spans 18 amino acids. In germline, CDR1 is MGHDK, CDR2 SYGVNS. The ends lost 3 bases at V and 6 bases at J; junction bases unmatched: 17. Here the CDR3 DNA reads TGTGCCAGCAGTGATCCCCACAGCGGGAGGGCTGGCATTCGCGAGCAGTACTTC. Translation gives CASSDPHSGRAGIREQYF.

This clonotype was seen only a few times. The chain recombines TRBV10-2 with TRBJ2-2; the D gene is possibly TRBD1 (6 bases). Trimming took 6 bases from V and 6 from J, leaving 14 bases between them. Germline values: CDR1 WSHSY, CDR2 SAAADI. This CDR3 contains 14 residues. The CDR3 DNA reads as TGCGCCAGCAGCGGTGGGACATATCCCGGGGAGCTGTTTTTT. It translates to CASSGGTYPGELFF.

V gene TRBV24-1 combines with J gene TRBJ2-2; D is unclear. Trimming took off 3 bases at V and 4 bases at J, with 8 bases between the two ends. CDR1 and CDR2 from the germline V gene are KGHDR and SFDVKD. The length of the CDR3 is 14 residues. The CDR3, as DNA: TGTGCCACCAGTGATCCTTTGACCACCGGGGAGCTGTTTTTT. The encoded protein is CATSDPLTTGELFF.

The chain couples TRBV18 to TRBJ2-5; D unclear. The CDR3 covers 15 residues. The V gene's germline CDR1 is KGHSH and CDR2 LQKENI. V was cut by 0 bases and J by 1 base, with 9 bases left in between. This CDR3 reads CASSPPTGGQETQYF. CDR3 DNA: TGTGCCAGCTCACCACCCACCGGCGGCCAAGAGACCCAGTACTTC.

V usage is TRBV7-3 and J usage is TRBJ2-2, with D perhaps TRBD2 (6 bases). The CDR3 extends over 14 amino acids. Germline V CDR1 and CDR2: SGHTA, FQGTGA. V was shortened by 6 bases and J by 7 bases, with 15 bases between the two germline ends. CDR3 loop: CASRNGRMDGELFF. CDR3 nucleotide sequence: TGTGCCAGCAGGAACGGGAGAATGGACGGGGAGCTGTTTTTT.

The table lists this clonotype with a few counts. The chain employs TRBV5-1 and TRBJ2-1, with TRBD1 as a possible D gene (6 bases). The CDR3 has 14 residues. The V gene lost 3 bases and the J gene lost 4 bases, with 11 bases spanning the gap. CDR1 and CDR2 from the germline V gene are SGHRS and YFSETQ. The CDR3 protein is CASSSLDRYNEQFF. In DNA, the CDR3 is TGCGCCAGCAGCTCCTTGGACAGATACAATGAGCAGTTCTTC.

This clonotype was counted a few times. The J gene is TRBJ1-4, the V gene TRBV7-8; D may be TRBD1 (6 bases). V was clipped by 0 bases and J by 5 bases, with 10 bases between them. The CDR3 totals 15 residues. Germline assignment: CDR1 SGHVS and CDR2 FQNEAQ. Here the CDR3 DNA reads TGTGCCAGCAGCTTAGCGCTGGGGGCGAATGAAAAACTGTTTTTT. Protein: CASSLALGANEKLFF.

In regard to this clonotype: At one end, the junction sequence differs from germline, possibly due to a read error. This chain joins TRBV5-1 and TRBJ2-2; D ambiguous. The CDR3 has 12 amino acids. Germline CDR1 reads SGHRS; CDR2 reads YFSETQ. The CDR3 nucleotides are TGTGCCAGCAGCTTAGATTCCGGGGAGCTGTTTTTT. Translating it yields CASSLDSGELFF.

CDR3 residues: CASTPNWANSPLHF. DNA for the CDR3: TGTGCCAGCACCCCTAACTGGGCCAATTCACCCCTCCACTTT. The chain links TRBV7-2 to TRBJ1-6; D is uncertain. V lost 7 bases to trimming and J lost 7 bases, with 14 bases between them. CDR1 is SGHTA and CDR2 is FQGNSA in the germline V gene. The length of the CDR3 is 14 residues.

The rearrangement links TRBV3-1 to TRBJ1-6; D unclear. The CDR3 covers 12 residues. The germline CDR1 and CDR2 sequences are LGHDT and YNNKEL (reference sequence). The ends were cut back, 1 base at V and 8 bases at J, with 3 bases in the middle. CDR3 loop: CASSQGDSPLHF. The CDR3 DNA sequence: TGTGCCAGCAGCCAAGGGGATTCACCCCTCCACTTT.

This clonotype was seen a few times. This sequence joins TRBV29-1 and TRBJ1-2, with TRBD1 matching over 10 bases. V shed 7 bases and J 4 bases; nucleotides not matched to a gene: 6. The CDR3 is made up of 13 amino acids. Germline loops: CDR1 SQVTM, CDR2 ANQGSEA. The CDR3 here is CSGSTGGTYGYTF. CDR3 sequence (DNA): TGCAGCGGTTCGACAGGGGGCACCTATGGCTACACCTTC.

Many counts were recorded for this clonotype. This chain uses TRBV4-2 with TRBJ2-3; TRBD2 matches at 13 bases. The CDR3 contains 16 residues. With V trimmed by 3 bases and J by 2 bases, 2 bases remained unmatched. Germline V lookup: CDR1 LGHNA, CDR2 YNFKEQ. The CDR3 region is CASSQGLAGNTDTQYF. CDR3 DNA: TGTGCCAGCAGCCAGGGACTAGCGGGAAACACAGATACGCAGTATTTT.

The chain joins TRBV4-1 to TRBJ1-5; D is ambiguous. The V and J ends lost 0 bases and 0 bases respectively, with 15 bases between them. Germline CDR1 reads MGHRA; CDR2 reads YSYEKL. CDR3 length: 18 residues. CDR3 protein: CASSQESPQGNSNQPQHF. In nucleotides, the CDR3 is TGCGCCAGCAGCCAAGAGTCACCCCAAGGGAATAGCAATCAGCCCCAGCATTTT.

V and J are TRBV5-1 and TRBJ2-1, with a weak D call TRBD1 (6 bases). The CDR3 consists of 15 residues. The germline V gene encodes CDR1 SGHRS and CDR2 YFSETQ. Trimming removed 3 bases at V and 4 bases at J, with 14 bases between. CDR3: CASSSTGHLYNEQFF. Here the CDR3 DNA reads TGCGCCAGCAGCTCGACGGGACACCTGTACAATGAGCAGTTCTTC.